This T cell receptor (beta chain) comes out of a study of CD8 T cells in Susac syndrome. Study outcomes and limitations: The authors acknowledged that their TCR sequencing and HLA analysis involved a relatively small number of individuals.

The CDR3 has 15 amino acids. Germline CDR1 is LNHDA and CDR2 is SQIVND (reference sequence). Trimming stripped 7 bases from V and 0 bases from J, with 15 bases between. Random hexamers primed reverse transcription of about 0.45 to 1 ug RNA. The immunoSEQ assay covered 54 Vbeta and 13 Jbeta segments for CDR3. TCRdb re-called the immunoSEQ multiplex PCR reads through MiXCR, storing one row per CDR3 protein. The repertoire holds approximately 100,000 distinct CDR3 sequences, with 85% to 95% as singletons. With respect to this clonotype: The antigen is not known.

This receptor was obtained from a human donor in good health. The sequencing input was CD4+ T cells from PBMCs. The chain has TRBV19 and TRBJ1-1; D unresolved. For the CDR3, the DNA is TGTGCCAGTATACAAAACGCAGGATTGAACACTGAAGCTTTCTTT. Its protein product is CASIQNAGLNTEAFF.